This TCR beta chain was sequenced for a study of cytomegalovirus exposure and HLA in healthy donors. Germline V lookup: CDR1 SGHRS, CDR2 YFSETQ. This CDR3 comprises 15 residues. J gave up 1 base and V 5 bases, and 9 bases lay outside the gene matches. General study points: Accurate predictions that matched the HLA-A and HLA-B alleles of most subjects were reportedly made from TCR beta sequences. Later on, an analysis found that several of the most significant clusters appeared to be linked to common viral pathogens, which included parvovirus B19. Per a prior analysis, the majority of TCR beta V segments were productive roughly 90% or roughly 30% of the time. Rarity held for most TCR sequences, but there were some public TCRs that occurred in many donors.

In the case of this clone: What it binds is not known.

This PCR relied on a set of 60 Vbeta primers and 13 Jbeta primers. Using immunoSEQ multiplex PCR, the repertoire was profiled, and TCRdb retains in-frame clones only, with some absent. The data show around 150,000 clones, just under 80% seen once. The receptor was derived from a woman in her 50s in good health and CMV-seronegative. The rearrangement joins TRBV5-1 to TRBJ2-7; 7 nucleotides line up with TRBD1. Sequencing was performed on PBMCs. CDR3 bases: TGCGCCAGCAGTACCCAGGGACAGCTTTCCTACGAGCAGTACTTC. Its protein is CASSTQGQLSYEQYF.